Included here is one T cell receptor (beta chain) sequence, with context. Its antigen remains unidentified. This sample was included in a study of T-cell reconstitution after alpha-beta-depleted transplantation in children. General observations from the study: Two months or so post-transplant, alpha-beta T cells reportedly derived from several hundred expanded graft clones.

The CDR3 runs to 13 residues. Deletions cut 5 bases from V and 2 bases from J, with 9 bases between. A TCRbeta library incorporating unique molecular identifiers was prepared. TCRdb re-derived calls from the PCR reads in MiXCR, one entry per CDR3 protein. The sample holds roughly 490,000 distinct CDR3 sequences, over 9.5% seen once. The J gene is TRBJ2-5, the V gene TRBV12-3 or TRBV12-4, with D tentatively TRBD2 (6 bases). Sequencing was performed on PBMCs, mostly from graft donor cells, taken 180 days after TCRalphabeta/CD19-depleted stem cell transplant. This receptor was taken from a female patient aged 2 to 10 who had a stem cell transplant for aplastic anemia, so the T cells may come from the graft donor. The DNA of the CDR3 is TGTGCCAGCAGTGGGGGGTTTCAAGAGACCCAGTACTTC. Residues: CASSGGFQETQYF.